These 22 T cell receptor beta chains were all obtained from the same sample, sequenced in a study of shared clonotypes between healthy human individuals. CD45RO-negative cells were positively selected for CCR7, leaving out terminally differentiated effector memory CD45RA+ cells. The repertoire was sequenced with immunoSEQ multiplex PCR; TCRdb's copy has only in-frame clones and lacks some. The sample lists some 2 million clones, roughly 94% seen once, with more than 0.9% in the top ten. The source material was naive CD8+ T cells sorted from blood. The origin of the receptors is a man between 18 and 35 years old in good health.

This clone was seen a single time. The chain has TRBV13 and TRBJ2-7, with D tentatively TRBD1 (6 bases). The CDR3 has 14 residues. Per germline, CDR1 PRHDT and CDR2 FYEKMQ (reference sequence). Trimming shortened V by 6 bases and J by 3 bases, and 15 bases separated the two germline ends. This CDR3 reads CASSSGQLFYEQYF. DNA for the CDR3: TGTGCCAGCAGTTCTGGACAGTTGTTCTACGAGCAGTACTTC.

V gene TRBV4-1 combines with J gene TRBJ2-7; no clear D gene. CDR3 length: 15 residues. Trimming removed 0 bases at V and 5 bases at J, with 14 bases between. CDR1 is MGHRA, CDR2 YSYEKL, per germline. The CDR3 protein is CASSQDGKGIDEQYF. CDR3 coding DNA: TGCGCCAGCAGCCAAGATGGGAAGGGCATCGACGAGCAGTACTTC.

The gene calls are TRBV30 and TRBJ2-1, with D hard to call. This CDR3 is built from 10 residues. V gave up 5 bases and J gave up 8 bases, with 7 bases separating them. The germline V gene encodes CDR1 GTSNPN and CDR2 SVGIG (reference sequence). The CDR3, as DNA: TGTGCCTGGGTAGGGTATGAGCAGTTCTTC. Protein sequence: CAWVGYEQFF.

This sequence joins TRBV7-3 and TRBJ2-7; 8 bases align to TRBD1. Per the germline V gene, CDR1 is SGHTA and CDR2 is FQGTGA. The V segment lost 5 bases and the J segment 3 bases; nucleotides outside the gene matches: 6. The CDR3 has 14 residues. The CDR3 region is CASSPGGRDYEQYF. Here the CDR3 DNA reads TGTGCCAGCAGCCCAGGGGGCCGCGACTACGAGCAGTACTTC.

With respect to this clone: Other DNA sequences from this sample encode an identical CDR3 as well. The chain couples TRBV27 to TRBJ1-1; D uncertain. V lost 5 bases, J lost 2 bases, and 6 bases lay in between. This CDR3 spans 12 amino acids. Per germline, CDR1 MNHEY and CDR2 SMNVEV (reference sequence). The CDR3 nucleotides read TGTGCCAGCAGTCGTGGCAACACTGAAGCTTTCTTT. Protein: CASSRGNTEAFF.

The rearrangement joins TRBV11-2 to TRBJ2-5, with 7 bases that match TRBD2. The germline V gene encodes CDR1 SGHAT and CDR2 FQNNGV. Trimming at V came to 1 base and at J to 5 bases, leaving 7 bases not matched to a gene. This CDR3 has 15 residues. CDR3: CASSLGGGSLETQYF. The CDR3, as DNA: TGTGCCAGCAGCTTAGGGGGCGGGAGCTTGGAGACCCAGTACTTC.

V and J are TRBV4-1 and TRBJ2-1; D is perhaps TRBD1 (6 bases). CDR3 length equals 15 residues. CDR1 and CDR2 (germline): MGHRA, YSYEKL. Trimming left V 5 bases short and J 0 bases short, with 11 bases between. This CDR3 reads CASSATGSSYNEQFF. DNA for the CDR3: TGCGCCAGCAGCGCTACAGGGAGCTCCTACAATGAGCAGTTCTTC.

The chain uses TRBV5-1 and TRBJ2-1, with D perhaps matching TRBD1 or TRBD2 (5 bases each). V lost 0 bases and J lost 12, with 22 bases in between. The length of the CDR3 is 16 residues. Germline V lookup: CDR1 SGHRS, CDR2 YFSETQ. In nucleotides, the CDR3 is TGCGCCAGCAGCTTGGGAACCTTGGGGGAGAGGTTAAGGCAGTTCTTC. Its translation: CASSLGTLGERLRQFF. The full variable domain, completed using reference TRBV5-1 and TRBJ2-1, is KAGVTQTPRYLIKTRGQQVTLSCSPISGHRSVSWYQQTPGQGLQFLFEYFSETQRNKGNFPGRFSGRQFSNSRSEMNVSTLELGDSALYLCASSLGTLGERLRQFFGPGTRLTVL.

The chain uses TRBV11-2 and TRBJ1-1, with a tentative D call TRBD1 (6 bases). Germline CDR1 reads SGHAT; CDR2 reads FQNNGV. Trimming pared 3 bases from V and 5 bases from J, leaving 16 bases between. The CDR3 totals 15 residues. CDR3 coding DNA: TGTGCCAGCAGCTTTTTGGGGGAGAGGGGGACTGAAGCTTTCTTT. Translating it yields CASSFLGERGTEAFF.

The chain has TRBV30 and TRBJ2-3; D is ambiguous. The CDR3 is 14 amino acids. The germline V gene encodes CDR1 GTSNPN and CDR2 SVGIG (reference sequence). Trimming removed 0 bases at V and 5 bases at J, with 12 bases between. The CDR3 here is CAWSVSSLQDTQYF. DNA of the CDR3: TGTGCCTGGAGTGTATCGTCTCTGCAAGATACGCAGTATTTT.

This chain uses TRBV10-1 with TRBJ2-3, with D maybe TRBD2 (6 bases). The V gene's germline CDR1 is WNHNN and CDR2 SYGVQD (reference sequence). This CDR3 is built from 16 residues. The germline V and J ends were trimmed by 4 bases and 3 bases, with 17 bases remaining between them. The CDR3 loop is CASSGSGTLPTDTQYF. Written as DNA, the CDR3 is TGCGCCAGCAGTGGTTCCGGGACTCTGCCGACAGATACGCAGTATTTT.

The chain is built from TRBV11-2 and TRBJ2-1; the D call may be TRBD1 or TRBD2 (7 bases each). The CDR3 is 17 amino acids. V lost 4 bases to trimming and J lost 3 bases, with 19 bases between them. Germline CDR1 SGHAT, CDR2 FQNNGV. CDR3 sequence (DNA): TGTGCCAGCAGCTGGACAGGATCGGGGGGAAGCTACAATGAGCAGTTCTTC. Its translation is CASSWTGSGGSYNEQFF.

This sequence joins TRBV7-6 and TRBJ2-7; perhaps TRBD1 as D (6 bases). Trimming took off 5 bases at V and 2 bases at J, with 13 bases between the two ends. The CDR3 is made up of 14 amino acids. Germline CDR1 and CDR2: SGHVS and FNYEAQ. The CDR3 region is CASSLQGPTYEQYF. The CDR3 DNA reads TGTGCCAGCAGCCTACAGGGTCCGACCTACGAGCAGTACTTC.

V is TRBV25-1 and J is TRBJ2-7; tentative D call: TRBD2 (5 bases). The CDR3 has 14 amino acids. V was pared by 2 bases and J by 2 bases, with 10 bases between. CDR1 and CDR2 (germline): MGHDK, SYGVNS. The CDR3 nucleotides are TGTGCCAGCAGTGAACCCGGAGGTCCCTACGAGCAGTACTTC. Its translation: CASSEPGGPYEQYF.

The chain links TRBV6-1 to TRBJ2-7, with a weak D call TRBD1 (5 bases). Between the trimmed V and J ends, which lost 8 bases and 3 bases, there was a span of 8 bases. Germline assignment: CDR1 MNHNS and CDR2 SASEGT. The CDR3 is 11 amino acids. The CDR3 region is CASGHFYEQYF. As DNA, the CDR3 is TGTGCCAGCGGACATTTCTACGAGCAGTACTTC.

The rearrangement links TRBV9 to TRBJ2-7; 12 bases are a match to TRBD2. Germline loops: CDR1 SGDLS, CDR2 YYNGEE. After removal of 4 bases from V and 5 bases from J, the junction contained 7 bases not matched to a gene. The CDR3 is 15 amino acids. The CDR3 reads CASSPLAGGPHEQYF. CDR3 nucleotide sequence: TGTGCCAGCAGCCCTCTAGCGGGGGGGCCCCACGAGCAGTACTTC.

The gene calls are TRBV5-1 and TRBJ2-1; 14 positions match TRBD2. Germline CDR1 and CDR2: SGHRS and YFSETQ. The CDR3 runs 18 residues. The V segment lost 3 bases and the J segment 0 bases; nucleotides outside the gene matches: 5. CDR3 sequence reads: CASSSGLAGASSYNEQFF. The DNA of the CDR3 is TGCGCCAGCAGCTCGGGACTAGCGGGGGCCTCCTCCTACAATGAGCAGTTCTTC.

This clone showed up just once. The chain combines TRBV7-9 with TRBJ2-7, with TRBD1 matching 9 bases. CDR1 and CDR2 from the germline V gene are SEHNR and FQNEAQ (reference sequence). Losses at the gene ends were 4 bases for V and 4 bases for J; bases not matched to a gene: 8. The CDR3 consists of 15 residues. CDR3 nucleotide sequence: TGTGCCAGCAGCTCGACCGGGACAGGGTGGTACGAGCAGTACTTC. This gives the protein CASSSTGTGWYEQYF.

Concerning this clone: Other DNA sequences in this sample translate to the same CDR3. V gene TRBV9 combines with J gene TRBJ2-4; no clear D. The V gene lost 3 bases and the J gene lost 5 bases, with 6 bases spanning the gap. Germline-derived CDR1 and CDR2 are SGDLS and YYNGEE. The CDR3 has 12 residues. CDR3 residues: CASSGVENIQYF. The DNA of the CDR3 is TGTGCCAGCAGCGGAGTGGAAAACATTCAGTACTTC.

The chain combines TRBV4-2 with TRBJ2-2, with 9 positions matching TRBD2. Germline loops: CDR1 LGHNA, CDR2 YNFKEQ. J was trimmed by 6 bases and V by 3 bases; bases with no gene match: 8. This CDR3 is built from 16 residues. Here the CDR3 DNA reads TGTGCCAGCAGCCACCTGATAGCGGGAGAGGCCGGGGAGCTGTTTTTT. It encodes CASSHLIAGEAGELFF.

V usage is TRBV27 and J usage is TRBJ2-7; D could derive from TRBD1 or TRBD2 (5 bases each). The CDR3 extends over 14 amino acids. CDR1 and CDR2 (germline): MNHEY, SMNVEV (reference sequence). V was clipped by 6 bases and J by 6 bases, with 18 bases between them. As DNA, the CDR3 is TGTGCCAGCAGGTTCGGGTTAGGGGCGGGCGAGCAGTACTTC. It specifies CASRFGLGAGEQYF.

Comments on this clone: Other DNA sequences in the sample encode the same CDR3. The chain couples TRBV27 to TRBJ2-3; D is undetermined. The CDR3 loop spans 12 amino acids. Trimming left V 5 bases short and J 5 bases short, with 8 bases between. In germline, CDR1 is MNHEY, CDR2 SMNVEV (reference sequence). In DNA, the CDR3 is TGTGCCAGCAGTCTCCCGGGAGATACGCAGTATTTT. Translation: CASSLPGDTQYF.